This T cell receptor beta chain was identified during a study of T cells in Graves' hyperthyroidism and ophthalmopathy (dated by TCRdb to between 2018 and 2021). For context, the study as a whole: TCR V-J signatures able to tell the groups apart were searched for in a discovery cohort of 90 to 100 patients, of whom around 43 had Graves' ophthalmopathy and 57 had stable Graves' hyperthyroidism. Once sampling was done, hyperthyroidism patients were given methimazole at a starting dose of 30 mg daily, whereas ophthalmopathy patients were given high-dose intravenous methylprednisolone. Prospective prediction of ophthalmopathy was tested in an independent validation cohort of 18 to 20 hyperthyroidism patients and roughly 16 patients who later progressed to ophthalmopathy. The study also compared thyroid tissue and blood T-cell repertoires from five or six Graves' hyperthyroidism patients. The roughly 94 discovery patients were randomly divided into training and test sets at a 7:3 ratio. The paper reports TCR Vbeta CDR3 sequencing of some 140 peripheral blood samples: 40 to 45 ophthalmopathy, 75 to 80 hyperthyroidism and approximately 17 progressor patients. The study at large found these results: Ophthalmopathy was separated from stable hyperthyroidism by a 13 V-J signature model, with around 90% sensitivity and 81% to 83% specificity obtained in cross-validation and 80%/75% obtained in testing. Most expanded thyroid clonotypes (frequency above 0.001) were also found in blood, which suggests that blood repertoires may mirror thyroid immune responses. No statistical method was used to set the sample size in advance, and investigators knew the group allocation. In validation, the model predicted progression to ophthalmopathy a median of roughly 6.5 months before onset, with about 64% sensitivity and roughly 73% specificity.

The TCR beta CDR3 regions were amplified from the RNA transcripts. For the first round of RT-PCR on the TCR CDR3, the HTBI primer set was used together with the Qiagen OneStep RT-PCR kit. Libraries were constructed in a second round of multiplex PCR, after which size selection and purification were carried out. Paired-end sequencing of the libraries was performed with 100 bp reads on an Illumina HiSeq2000. The study's processing was this. SOAPnuke was used to process the raw data, throwing out any read that contained adapters or uncalled bases, had a mean Phred below 15, or lacked an exact constant-primer or identifier match. COPE v1.2.5 was used to merge high-quality paired reads, and clonotypes were defined as unique nucleotide sequences. Clonotypes were aligned to IMGT TRBV, TRBD and TRBJ reference segments using MiTCR v1.1. Analysis was restricted to V-J combinations with a frequency above 0.0001, which covered over 98% of repertoires. The TCS score was defined as the ratio of F50 (clonal expansion) to E x V (chaos), calculated using BLOSUM62-based TCRdist between CDR3 peptides within each V-J. Welch's t-statistics and random forest reduced roughly 540 V-J features to around 14, which were used in a naive Bayes classifier (R e1071). The similarity between thyroid and blood repertoires was quantified using the Morisita-Horn index. TCRdb handled the public reads itself, with Q25 trimming in fastp and clone calling in MiXCR, and kept productive beta chains. Under each unique CDR3 protein, matching rows form one entry showing the most common genes and DNA. For this entry, the V and J calls and clone size follow TCRdb and not the study's own pipeline. The sample has 450,000 to 700,000 distinct CDR3 sequences on record, around 42% of them singletons. The ten largest clones capture around a fifth of the sample.

Any patient with an uncontrolled infection, another autoimmune disease, pregnancy or lactation was excluded. Diagnoses were based on clinical symptoms, serum thyroxine and TRAb, thyroid ultrasound and orbital computed tomography. Total RNA was extracted using Trizol reagent, and RNA quality was assessed on an Agilent 2100 Bioanalyzer. In this sample, this clonotype turned up a few times. What antigen it recognizes has not been identified. No base quality information exists; no much larger clone differs at one position. CDR1 and CDR2 are read off the germline V gene as SNHLY and FYNNEI. The CDR3 goes from the cysteine to the phenylalanine over 16 residues. The only DNA kept is the CDR3, 48 bases in frame from the first base. Trimming removed 1 base from V and 4 bases from J, leaving 16 bases between the germline ends.

The sequenced material came from peripheral blood or thyroid tissue (not recorded which). The V and J genes are TRBV2 and TRBJ1-2; the D gene cannot be named for sure. The clonotype comes from an adult woman with Graves' disease, either hyperthyroidism or ophthalmopathy (not recorded which). The CDR3 region reads CASSEGSVGIPYGYTF. The nucleotides read TGTGCCAGCAGTGAAGGGTCTGTGGGGATACCCTATGGCTACACCTTC.